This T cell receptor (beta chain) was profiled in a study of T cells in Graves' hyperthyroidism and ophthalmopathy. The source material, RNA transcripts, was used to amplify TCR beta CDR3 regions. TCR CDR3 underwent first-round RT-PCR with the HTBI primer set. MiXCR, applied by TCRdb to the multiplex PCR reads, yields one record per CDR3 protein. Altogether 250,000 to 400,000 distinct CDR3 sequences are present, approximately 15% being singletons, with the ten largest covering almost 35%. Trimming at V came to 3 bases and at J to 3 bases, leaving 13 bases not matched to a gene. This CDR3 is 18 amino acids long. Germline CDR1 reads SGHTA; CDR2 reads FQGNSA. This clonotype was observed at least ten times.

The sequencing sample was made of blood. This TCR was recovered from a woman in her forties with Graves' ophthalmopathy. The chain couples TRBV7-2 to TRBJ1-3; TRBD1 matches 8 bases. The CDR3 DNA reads TGTGCCAGCAGCTTTCTCAGCTCAGGGGGCGCTTATGGAAACACCATATATTTT. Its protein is CASSFLSSGGAYGNTIYF.